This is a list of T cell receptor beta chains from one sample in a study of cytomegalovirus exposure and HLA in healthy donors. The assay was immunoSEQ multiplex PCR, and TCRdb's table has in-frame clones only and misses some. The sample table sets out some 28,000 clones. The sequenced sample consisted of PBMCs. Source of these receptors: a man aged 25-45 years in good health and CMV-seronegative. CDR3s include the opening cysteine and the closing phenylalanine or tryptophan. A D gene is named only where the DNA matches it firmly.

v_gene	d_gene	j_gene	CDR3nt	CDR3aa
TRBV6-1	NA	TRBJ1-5	TGTGCCAGCAGTGCCCTTAGCAATCAGCCCCAGCATTTT	CASSALSNQPQHF
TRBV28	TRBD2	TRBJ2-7	TGTGCCAGCAGTGAAACGGGACTAGGCAACTACGAGCAGTACTTC	CASSETGLGNYEQYF
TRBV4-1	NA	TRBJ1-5	TGCGCCAGCAGCCAAACAGGAGGGCCCGAACAGCCCCAGCATTTT	CASSQTGGPEQPQHF
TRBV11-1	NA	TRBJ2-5	TGTGCCAGCAGCTTAGCGGAGGGGGAGACCCAGTACTTC	CASSLAEGETQYF
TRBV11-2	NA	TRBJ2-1	TGTGCCAGCAGCTTCAGAACGGGATACAATGAGCAGTTCTTC	CASSFRTGYNEQFF
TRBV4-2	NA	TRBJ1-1	TGTGCCAGCAGCCAAGACTGGCAACCGAACACTGAAGCTTTCTTT	CASSQDWQPNTEAFF
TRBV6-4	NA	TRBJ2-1	TGTGCCAGCAGTGACTATTGGGGGGATGAGCAGTTCTTC	CASSDYWGDEQFF
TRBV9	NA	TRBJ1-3	TGTGCCAGCAGCGTAGCTTCAGGAACCCTCTCTGGAAACACCATATATTTT	CASSVASGTLSGNTIYF
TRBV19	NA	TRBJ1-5	TGTGCCAGTAGTGCACCGGTAGGGGTAAGCAATCAGCCCCAGCATTTT	CASSAPVGVSNQPQHF
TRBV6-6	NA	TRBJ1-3	TGTGCCAGCATTGGGGACTTATCTGGAAACACCATATATTTT	CASIGDLSGNTIYF
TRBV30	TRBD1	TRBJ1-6	TGTGCCTGGAGTGAAGGGGCAGGGGGCTCTTCACCCCTCCACTTT	CAWSEGAGGSSPLHF
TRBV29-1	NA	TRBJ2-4	TGCAGCGTTGGGGACTCACTTGGTATCATTCAGTACTTC	CSVGDSLGIIQYF
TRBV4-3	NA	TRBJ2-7	TGCGCCAGCAGCCAAGATCTTGGTGGGGCGTTCTCCTACGAGCAGTACTTC	CASSQDLGGAFSYEQYF
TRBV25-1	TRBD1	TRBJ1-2	TGTGCCAGCAGTGCTGGACAGGGGTATGGCTACACCTTC	CASSAGQGYGYTF